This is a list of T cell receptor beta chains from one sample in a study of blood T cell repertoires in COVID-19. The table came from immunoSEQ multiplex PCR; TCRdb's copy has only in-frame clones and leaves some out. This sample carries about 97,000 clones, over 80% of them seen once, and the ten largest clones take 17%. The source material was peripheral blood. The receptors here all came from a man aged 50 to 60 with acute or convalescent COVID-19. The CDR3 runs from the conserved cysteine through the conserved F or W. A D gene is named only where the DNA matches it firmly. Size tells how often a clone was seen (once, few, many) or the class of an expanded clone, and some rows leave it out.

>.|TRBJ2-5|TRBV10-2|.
CASSEGARQETQYF
TGCGCCAGCAGTGAGGGGGCGAGGCAAGAGACCCAGTACTTC
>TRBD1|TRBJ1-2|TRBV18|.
CASSPGTAHNYGYTF
TGTGCCAGCTCACCCGGGACAGCGCATAACTATGGCTACACCTTC
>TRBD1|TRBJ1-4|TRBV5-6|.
CASSLVQGAGEKLFF
TGTGCCAGCAGCTTGGTCCAGGGGGCTGGTGAAAAACTGTTTTTT
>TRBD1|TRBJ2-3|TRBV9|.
CASSVGTGAGDTQYF
TGTGCCAGCAGCGTCGGGACAGGGGCTGGAGATACGCAGTATTTT
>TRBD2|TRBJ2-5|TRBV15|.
CATSPPTGGWGTQYF
TGTGCCACCAGCCCCCCCACGGGGGGGTGGGGGACCCAGTACTTC
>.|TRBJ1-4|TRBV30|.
CAWQGTTNRANEKLFF
TGTGCCTGGCAGGGAACCACCAACCGAGCGAATGAAAAACTGTTTTTT
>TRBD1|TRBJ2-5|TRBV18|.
CASSLLQGARETQYF
TGTGCCAGCTCACTCTTACAGGGGGCGAGGGAGACCCAGTACTTC
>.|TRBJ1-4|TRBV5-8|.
CASSSEGTATNEKLFF
TGTGCCAGCAGCTCGGAGGGGACCGCAACTAATGAAAAACTGTTTTTT
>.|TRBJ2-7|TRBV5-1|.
CASSLAEAGKTYEQYF
TGCGCCAGCAGCTTGGCCGAGGCAGGGAAGACCTACGAGCAGTACTTC
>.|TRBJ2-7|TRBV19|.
CASAPGPYEQYF
TGTGCCAGCGCCCCAGGCCCCTACGAGCAGTACTTC
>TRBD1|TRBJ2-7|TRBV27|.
CASSLFGTGVYEQYF
TGTGCCAGCAGTTTATTCGGGACAGGGGTCTACGAGCAGTACTTC
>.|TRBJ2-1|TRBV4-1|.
CASSRFPRDPTYNEQFF
TGCGCCAGCAGCCGGTTCCCGAGGGATCCTACCTACAATGAGCAGTTCTTC
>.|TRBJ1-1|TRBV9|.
CASSQSSGGSMAFF
TGTGCCAGCAGCCAATCGTCTGGAGGTTCGATGGCTTTCTTT
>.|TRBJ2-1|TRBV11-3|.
CASSKLPSYNEQFF
TGTGCCAGCAGCAAGCTCCCCTCCTACAATGAGCAGTTCTTC
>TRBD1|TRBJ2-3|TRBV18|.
CASSATGGLSTDTQYF
TGTGCCAGCTCAGCGACAGGGGGGCTTAGCACAGATACGCAGTATTTT
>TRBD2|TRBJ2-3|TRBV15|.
CATSRGRTSGGLLTDTQYF
TGTGCCACCAGCAGGGGACGGACTAGCGGGGGGTTGCTCACAGATACGCAGTATTTT
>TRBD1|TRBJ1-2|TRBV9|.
CASSFGTGSGGYTF
TGTGCCAGCAGCTTCGGGACAGGGTCCGGTGGCTACACCTTC
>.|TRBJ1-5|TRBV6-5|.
CASSSAGASNQPQHF
TGTGCCAGCAGTTCCGCGGGAGCCAGCAATCAGCCCCAGCATTTT
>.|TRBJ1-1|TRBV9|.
CASSPRRGSAEAFF
TGTGCCAGCAGCCCACGCAGAGGATCAGCTGAAGCTTTCTTT
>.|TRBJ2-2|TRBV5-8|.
CASSFRGTNTGELFF
TGTGCCAGCAGCTTTAGGGGGACAAACACCGGGGAGCTGTTTTTT
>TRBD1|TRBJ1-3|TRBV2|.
CASRPTGSGNTIYF
TGTGCCAGCAGGCCGACAGGGTCTGGAAACACCATATATTTT
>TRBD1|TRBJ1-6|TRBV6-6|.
CASSTSRDRVSPLHF
TGTGCCAGCAGTACGTCCCGGGACAGGGTTTCACCCCTCCACTTT
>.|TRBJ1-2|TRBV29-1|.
CSVDGGTYGYTF
TGCAGCGTTGACGGGGGAACCTATGGCTACACCTTC
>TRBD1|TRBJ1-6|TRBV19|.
CASTRYPGQGNSPLHF
TGTGCCAGTACCAGATATCCCGGACAGGGGAACTCACCCCTCCACTTT
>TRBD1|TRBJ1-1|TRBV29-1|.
CSVVRQGAFLNTEAFF
TGCAGCGTTGTGAGACAGGGGGCATTCCTGAACACTGAAGCTTTCTTT
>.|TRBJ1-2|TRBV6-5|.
CASSYSRQGNGYTF
TGTGCCAGCAGTTACTCGAGGCAGGGGAATGGCTACACCTTC
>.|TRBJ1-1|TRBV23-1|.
CATRLDRDQGPNTEAFF
TGCGCCACCCGACTCGATCGTGACCAGGGCCCCAACACTGAAGCTTTCTTT
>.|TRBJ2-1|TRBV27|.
CASSPTQGNEQFF
TGTGCCAGCAGTCCAACCCAGGGTAATGAGCAGTTCTTC
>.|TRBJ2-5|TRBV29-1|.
CSVAYDILEIETQYF
TGCAGCGTTGCTTATGACATACTGGAAATAGAGACCCAGTACTTC
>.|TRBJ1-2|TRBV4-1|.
CASSLGVDYGYTF
TGCGCCAGCAGCCTAGGGGTGGACTATGGCTACACCTTC
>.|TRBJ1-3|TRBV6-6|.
CASSHGGNGNTIYF
TGTGCCAGCAGCCACGGGGGGAATGGAAACACCATATATTTT
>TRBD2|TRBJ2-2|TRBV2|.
CASTGLAGAAPLFF
TGTGCCAGCACTGGACTAGCGGGGGCTGCCCCGCTGTTTTTT
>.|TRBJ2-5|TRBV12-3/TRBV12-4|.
CASSLTPGGKTYF
TGTGCCAGCTCTCTTACCCCCGGCGGGAAGACTTACTTC
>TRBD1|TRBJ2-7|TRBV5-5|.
CASSPGQGAYEQYF
TGTGCCAGCAGCCCGGGACAGGGGGCTTACGAGCAGTACTTC
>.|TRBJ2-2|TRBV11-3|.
CASSPRFTTGELFF
TGTGCCAGCAGCCCCAGGTTTACCACCGGGGAGCTGTTTTTT
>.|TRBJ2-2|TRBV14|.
CASSPPGGARTGELFF
TGTGCCAGCAGCCCCCCTGGGGGGGCGCGGACCGGGGAGCTGTTTTTT
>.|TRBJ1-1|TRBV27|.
CASSSEVYDTEAFF
TGTGCCAGCAGTTCAGAGGTTTACGACACTGAAGCTTTCTTT
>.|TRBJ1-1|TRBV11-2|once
CASSLSGNTEAFF
TGTGCCAGCAGCTTATCAGGAAACACTGAAGCTTTCTTT
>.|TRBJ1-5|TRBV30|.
CAWGDTDQPQHF
TGTGCCTGGGGGGACACCGATCAGCCCCAGCATTTT
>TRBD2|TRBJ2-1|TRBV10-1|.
CASSAPGSGGAIEQFF
TGCGCCAGCAGTGCCCCGGGTAGCGGGGGGGCCATTGAGCAGTTCTTC
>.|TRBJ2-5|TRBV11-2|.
CASSFLLARSKTQYF
TGTGCCAGCAGCTTTTTGTTAGCTAGATCGAAGACCCAGTACTTC
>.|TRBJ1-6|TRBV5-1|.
CASSLDRSSYNSPLHF
TGCGCCAGCAGTTTGGACAGAAGCTCCTATAATTCACCCCTCCACTTT
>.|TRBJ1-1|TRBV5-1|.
CASSLEQGYTEAFF
TGCGCCAGCAGCTTGGAACAGGGTTACACTGAAGCTTTCTTT
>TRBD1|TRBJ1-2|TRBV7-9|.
CASSLGQGLYGYTF
TGTGCCAGCAGCTTAGGACAGGGCCTCTATGGCTACACCTTC
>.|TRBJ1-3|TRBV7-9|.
CASSPRESPGNTIYF
TGTGCCAGCAGCCCCAGGGAAAGTCCTGGAAACACCATATATTTT